Listed here are 21 T cell receptor beta chains from one sample, sequenced in a study of cytotoxic CD8 clonotypes in ibrutinib-treated CLL. The method was immunoSEQ multiplex PCR; TCRdb's version includes in-frame clones alone and lacks a portion of them. The sample has about 50,000 clones, roughly 53% seen once; the top ten hold roughly 33%. Sequencing was performed on PBMCs, taken after 12 months of ibrutinib treatment. The source is a human donor with chronic lymphocytic leukemia.

V usage is TRBV27 and J usage is TRBJ2-2; maybe TRBD2 (5 bases). Germline assignment: CDR1 MNHEY and CDR2 SMNVEV (reference sequence). Trimming removed 0 bases from V and 4 bases from J, with 12 bases in between. CDR3 size: 16 residues. The CDR3 DNA sequence: TGTGCCAGCAGTTTATCTATTAGCGTTGGCACCGGGGAGCTGTTTTTT. Protein product: CASSLSISVGTGELFF.

V gene TRBV5-4 combines with J gene TRBJ1-6; D gene uncertain. The CDR3 has 12 residues. Between the trimmed V and J ends, which lost 2 bases and 8 bases, there was a span of 5 bases. Looked up from germline, CDR1 is SGHNT and CDR2 is YYREEE (reference sequence). The CDR3 DNA is TGTGCCAGCAGCTTTCAGTATTCACCCCTCCACTTT. This encodes CASSFQYSPLHF.

This sequence joins TRBV19 and TRBJ2-2; D ambiguous. CDR1 and CDR2 from the germline V gene are LNHDA and SQIVND (reference sequence). The germline V and J ends were trimmed by 6 bases and 0 bases, with 8 bases remaining between them. The CDR3 is made up of 14 amino acids. The CDR3 DNA reads TGTGCCAGTAGCCCCTACGCGAACACCGGGGAGCTGTTTTTT. It codes for CASSPYANTGELFF.

This clone was seen a few times. The CDR3 DNA reads TGTGCCAGTAGTTCCGGACGTCTCCCGATGGGGAGCTCCTACAATGAGCAGTTCTTC. As protein: CASSSGRLPMGSSYNEQFF. The genes are TRBV19 and TRBJ2-1; D perhaps matches TRBD2 (5 bases). This CDR3 spans 19 amino acids. Per germline, CDR1 LNHDA and CDR2 SQIVND (reference sequence). With 5 bases removed from V and 0 bases from J, the gap between germline ends came to 23 bases.

This chain connects TRBV11-1 to TRBJ2-6; D is unresolved. Germline V gene data show CDR1 as SGHAT and CDR2 as FQDESV (reference sequence). The CDR3 has 19 residues. Trimming shortened V by 5 bases and J by 0 bases, and 20 bases separated the two germline ends. The CDR3 coding sequence is TGTGCCAGCAGCCCACCGAGAGGCAGGTCTTTCTCTGGGGCCAACGTCCTGACTTTC. It is translated as CASSPPRGRSFSGANVLTF.

V gene TRBV27 combines with J gene TRBJ2-2, with 11 bases aligning to TRBD2. The CDR3 consists of 15 residues. The germline CDR1 and CDR2 sequences are MNHEY and SMNVEV (reference sequence). V shed 10 bases, J shed 6 bases, and the junction held 10 bases outside the gene matches. The CDR3 loop is CATVSLAGVSGELFF. The DNA for the CDR3 is TGTGCCACCGTATCACTAGCGGGAGTATCCGGGGAGCTGTTTTTT.

This clone was counted a few times. The V and J genes are TRBV11-2 and TRBJ1-2, with D tentatively TRBD1 (5 bases). V was shortened by 0 bases and J by 4 bases, with 12 bases between the two germline ends. Looked up from germline, CDR1 is SGHAT and CDR2 is FQNNGV. The CDR3 runs 15 residues. CDR3 in amino acids: CASSLDPGAAYGYTF. Here the CDR3 DNA reads TGTGCCAGCAGCTTAGATCCCGGGGCAGCCTATGGCTACACCTTC.

This clone was recorded once. The chain links TRBV5-1 to TRBJ1-1; TRBD1 matches at 11 bases. The length of the CDR3 is 16 residues. Germline loops: CDR1 SGHRS, CDR2 YFSETQ. V was clipped by 4 bases and J by 1 base; unmatched bases: 6. The DNA for the CDR3 is TGCGCCAGCAGCGCTGGGACAGGGGGTCCGAACACTGAAGCTTTCTTT. Its protein product is CASSAGTGGPNTEAFF.

The V call is TRBV28, the J call TRBJ1-6, with 8 positions matching TRBD1. Trimming took 6 bases from V and 2 from J; bases not matched to a gene: 6. The CDR3 has 16 residues. Looked up from germline, CDR1 is MDHEN and CDR2 is SYDVKM. CDR3 in amino acids: CASRLRDRTYNSPLHF. The CDR3 bases are TGTGCCAGCAGGTTAAGGGACAGGACCTATAATTCACCCCTCCACTTT.

V usage is TRBV7-9 and J usage is TRBJ2-3; no firm D call. Germline assignment: CDR1 SEHNR and CDR2 FQNEAQ (reference sequence). The V end lost 2 bases, the J end lost 2 bases, and 2 bases lay between the germline ends. The CDR3 is made up of 12 amino acids. DNA of the CDR3: TGTGCCAGCAGCTTAATCACAGATACGCAGTATTTT. It is translated as CASSLITDTQYF.

This clone occurred a few times. The chain links TRBV6-6 to TRBJ2-7, with 10 positions matching TRBD1. Trimming cost V 7 bases and J 3 bases; bases outside gene matches: 9. Germline CDR1 and CDR2: MNHNY and SVGAGI (reference sequence). This CDR3 is 15 amino acids long. CDR3 sequence reads: CASTQSGTGVYEQYF. The CDR3 DNA reads TGTGCCAGCACCCAAAGCGGGACAGGGGTCTACGAGCAGTACTTC.

This clone occurred a few times. The rearrangement uses TRBV11-2 and TRBJ2-7; the D gene is possibly TRBD1 (6 bases). CDR3 length: 15 amino acids. Per germline, CDR1 SGHAT and CDR2 FQNNGV. V dropped 6 bases and J dropped 2 bases, with 17 bases sitting between them. The chain's CDR3 is CASRLPQGSAYEQYF. The CDR3 DNA reads TGTGCCAGCAGACTACCGCAGGGGTCGGCCTACGAGCAGTACTTC.

A few counts support this clone. The chain employs TRBV28 and TRBJ2-7; no firm D call. The V and J ends lost 7 bases and 1 base respectively, with 14 bases between them. The CDR3 is made up of 14 amino acids. Per germline, CDR1 MDHEN and CDR2 SYDVKM. The CDR3 is CASTGGSLSYEQYF. In DNA form, the CDR3 reads TGTGCCAGCACAGGTGGGTCCCTATCCTACGAGCAGTACTTC.

This clone was detected only a few times. This sequence joins TRBV18 and TRBJ1-4, with D unresolved. V lost 4 bases, J lost 6 bases, and 6 bases lay in between. Per the germline V gene, CDR1 is KGHSH and CDR2 is LQKENI. The CDR3 spans 12 residues. The CDR3 region is CASSLTDEKLFF. As DNA, the CDR3 is TGTGCCAGCTCACTCACGGATGAAAAACTGTTTTTT.

This clone was found many times. The J gene is TRBJ2-1, the V gene TRBV2, with D possibly matching TRBD2 (6 bases). The CDR3 contains 14 residues. The V end was cut by 3 bases, the J end by 7 bases, with 13 bases between. The V gene's germline CDR1 is SNHLY and CDR2 FYNNEI. The CDR3 nucleotides are TGTGCCAGCAGTGAGGAGCTAGCGCTTAATGAGCAGTTCTTC. It specifies CASSEELALNEQFF.

This clone was found a few times. V is TRBV5-4 and J is TRBJ2-7, with unresolved D. The V and J ends lost 0 bases and 2 bases respectively, with 9 bases between them. The CDR3 is made up of 14 amino acids. Germline V gene lookup returns CDR1 SGHNT and CDR2 YYREEE (reference sequence). This CDR3 is CASSLDGSTYEQYF. CDR3 DNA: TGTGCCAGCAGCTTGGATGGCAGCACCTACGAGCAGTACTTC.

Here the CDR3 DNA reads TGTGCCAGCACCCCCGGGACAGGGTTCGAGCAGTACTTC. Encoded protein: CASTPGTGFEQYF. This chain links TRBV5-8 with TRBJ2-7; 9 bases agree with TRBD1. The length of the CDR3 is 13 residues. The germline V gene has CDR1 SGHTS and CDR2 YDEGEE. V lost 6 bases, J lost 6 bases, and 7 bases stayed unmatched.

This clone has just a few counts. This chain links TRBV11-2 with TRBJ2-7; D might be TRBD2 (6 bases). From germline, CDR1 is SGHAT and CDR2 FQNNGV. With 4 bases removed from V and 7 bases from J, the gap between germline ends came to 14 bases. The CDR3 covers 13 residues. CDR3 sequence (DNA): TGTGCCAGCAGCTCGACCCCGGCGGGGGAGCAGTACTTC. Translation: CASSSTPAGEQYF.

The genes are TRBV7-6 and TRBJ1-6; D is unresolved. Germline-derived CDR1 and CDR2 are SGHVS and FNYEAQ. The length of the CDR3 is 16 residues. V lost 5 bases and J 3 bases, leaving 14 bases between the germline ends. The CDR3 DNA is TGTGCCAGCAGCGTAAACGAGGCAGGCTATAATTCACCCCTCCACTTT. This translates into CASSVNEAGYNSPLHF.

The sample holds a few counts of this clone. The chain couples TRBV2 to TRBJ2-3; a possible D gene is TRBD1 (6 bases). CDR1 and CDR2 (germline): SNHLY, FYNNEI. CDR3 length: 15 amino acids. Trimming left V 6 bases short and J 1 base short, with 14 bases between. CDR3 sequence: CASSSRDTRTDTQYF. The DNA of the CDR3 is TGTGCCAGCAGCTCCCGGGACACCCGCACAGATACGCAGTATTTT.

The chain links TRBV27 to TRBJ2-1; 8 nucleotides line up with TRBD2. The CDR3 loop spans 16 amino acids. CDR1 is MNHEY and CDR2 is SMNVEV in the germline V gene (reference sequence). The trim removed 5 bases at V and 4 bases at J, leaving 10 bases unmatched. Written as DNA, the CDR3 is TGTGCCAGCAGTACGTCTCGGGCGGGAGGATACAATGAGCAGTTCTTC. Translation: CASSTSRAGGYNEQFF.